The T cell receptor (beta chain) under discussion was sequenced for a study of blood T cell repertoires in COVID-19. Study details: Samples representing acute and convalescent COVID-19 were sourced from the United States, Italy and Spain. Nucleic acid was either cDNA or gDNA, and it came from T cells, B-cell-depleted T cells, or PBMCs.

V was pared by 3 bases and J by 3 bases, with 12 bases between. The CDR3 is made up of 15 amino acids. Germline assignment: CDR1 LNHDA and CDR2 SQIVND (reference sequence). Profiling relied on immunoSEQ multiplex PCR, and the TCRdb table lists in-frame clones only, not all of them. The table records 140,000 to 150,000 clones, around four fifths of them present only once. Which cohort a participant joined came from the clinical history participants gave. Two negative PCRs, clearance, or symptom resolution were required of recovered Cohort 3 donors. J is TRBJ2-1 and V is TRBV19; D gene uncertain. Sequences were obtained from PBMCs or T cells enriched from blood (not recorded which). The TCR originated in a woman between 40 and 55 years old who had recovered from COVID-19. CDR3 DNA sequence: TGTGCCAGTAGTATCTTTGACACCAACTACAATGAGCAGTTCTTC. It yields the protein CASSIFDTNYNEQFF.